The TCR beta chain under discussion was sequenced for a study of T cell changes during pregnancy in multiple sclerosis. Profiled with immunoSEQ multiplex PCR; TCRdb holds only in-frame clones, not every one. The sample has approximately 38,000 clones, around 92% seen once. Trimming cost V 2 bases and J 7 bases, with 6 bases left between them. Germline V gives CDR1 MNHEY, CDR2 SVGAGI. There are 11 residues in the CDR3. This sequence was found in a female donor with multiple sclerosis, enrolled in a pregnancy study. Source: CD8+ T cells from peripheral blood mononuclear cells, taken in the second trimester of pregnancy. The rearrangement joins TRBV6-5 to TRBJ2-7, with D possibly being TRBD2 (5 bases). This CDR3 is CASSYGGEQYF. DNA for the CDR3: TGTGCCAGCAGTTACGGCGGGGAGCAGTACTTC.